This entry lists 14 T cell receptor beta chains sequenced from one sample in a study of cytomegalovirus exposure and HLA in healthy donors. Primers: 60 Vbeta forward and 13 Jbeta reverse. This table comes from immunoSEQ multiplex PCR, and its TCRdb copy is limited to in-frame clones, with some not included. There are 75,000 to 100,000 clones in the sample; around three quarters occur only once, and about 8% lies in the top ten. The specimen was PBMCs. All receptors derive from a man in his 60s in good health and CMV-seronegative.

This clone was counted once. This chain links TRBV28 with TRBJ2-2, with 10 bases identical to TRBD2. Germline V gene lookup returns CDR1 MDHEN and CDR2 SYDVKM. The length of the CDR3 is 16 residues. The trim removed 2 bases at V and 6 bases at J, leaving 6 bases unmatched. CDR3 sequence: CASSLRSSGRAGELFF. DNA of the CDR3: TGTGCCAGCAGTTTACGGTCGAGCGGGAGGGCCGGGGAGCTGTTTTTT.

The rearrangement joins TRBV30 to TRBJ2-5; the match to TRBD2 covers 7 bases. Trimming at V came to 8 bases and at J to 5 bases, leaving 8 bases not matched to a gene. The CDR3 loop spans 12 amino acids. Germline CDR1 is GTSNPN and CDR2 is SVGIG (reference sequence). This CDR3 is CASRPGGETQYF. CDR3 bases: TGTGCCAGCCGGCCCGGGGGGGAGACCCAGTACTTC.

This sequence joins TRBV5-1 and TRBJ2-7; D is perhaps TRBD1 (6 bases). CDR3 size: 14 residues. Germline V gene sequence: CDR1 SGHRS, CDR2 YFSETQ. The V end was cut by 4 bases, the J end by 3 bases, with 14 bases between. The CDR3 loop is CASSPGDLGYEQYF. CDR3 nucleotide sequence: TGCGCCAGCAGCCCAGGGGACCTAGGCTACGAGCAGTACTTC.

The J gene is TRBJ2-3, the V gene TRBV30; 7 bases line up with TRBD1. CDR1 is GTSNPN and CDR2 is SVGIG in the germline V gene (reference sequence). J was trimmed by 4 bases and V by 0 bases; bases with no gene match: 1. This CDR3 has 13 residues. The CDR3 DNA is TGTGCCTGGAGTGTAGACAGGGCAGATACGCAGTATTTT. As protein: CAWSVDRADTQYF.

The gene calls are TRBV5-1 and TRBJ2-2, with TRBD2 identical over 10 bases. CDR3 length: 17 residues. The trim removed 4 bases at V and 2 bases at J, leaving 8 bases unmatched. CDR1 and CDR2 from the germline V gene are SGHRS and YFSETQ. As DNA, the CDR3 is TGCGCCAGCAGCCCGTACGGACTAGCGGCAAACACCGGGGAGCTGTTTTTT. Amino acids: CASSPYGLAANTGELFF.

CDR3 coding DNA: TGTGCCAGCAGTTACTTAGCGGGAGGCCTCAATGAGCAGTTCTTC. Its translation is CASSYLAGGLNEQFF. This chain uses TRBV6-5 with TRBJ2-1; 10 bases align to TRBD2. CDR3 length: 15 residues. After removal of 1 base from V and 6 bases from J, the junction contained 3 bases not matched to a gene. Germline CDR1 and CDR2: MNHEY and SVGAGI.

The chain has TRBV7-6 and TRBJ1-2; TRBD1 is a possible D gene (5 bases). In germline, CDR1 is SGHVS, CDR2 FNYEAQ. Trimming removed 5 bases at V and 8 bases at J, with 18 bases between. The CDR3 length is 14 residues. CDR3 amino acids: CASSPYQEGYGYTF. Here the CDR3 DNA reads TGTGCCAGCAGCCCTTACCAGGAGGGGTACGGCTACACCTTC.

The genes are TRBV30 and TRBJ2-7, with D perhaps matching TRBD2 (7 bases). CDR3 length: 14 amino acids. Between the trimmed V and J ends, which lost 7 bases and 5 bases, there was a span of 21 bases. CDR1 is GTSNPN, CDR2 SVGIG, per germline (reference sequence). CDR3 bases: TGTGCCTCGAGACGGGGGGCCTCTTTTCACGAGCAGTACTTC. Its translation is CASRRGASFHEQYF.

The table lists this clone with a few counts. This chain joins TRBV2 and TRBJ2-2, with 11 bases identical to TRBD2. V lost 4 bases, J lost 4 bases, and 2 bases stayed unmatched. Germline lookup yields CDR1 SNHLY and CDR2 FYNNEI. This CDR3 has 15 amino acids. CDR3 in DNA: TGTGCCAGCAGTGGTACTAGCGGGGGCACCGGGGAGCTGTTTTTT. It is translated as CASSGTSGGTGELFF.

This sequence joins TRBV2 and TRBJ1-1; D not certain. The CDR3 covers 14 residues. V gave up 6 bases and J gave up 4 bases, with 15 bases separating them. CDR1 is SNHLY and CDR2 is FYNNEI in the germline V gene. CDR3 loop: CASSRWRGSTEAFF. In nucleotides, the CDR3 is TGTGCCAGCAGCCGGTGGAGAGGGAGCACTGAAGCTTTCTTT.

This clone was picked up one time. V usage is TRBV5-1 and J usage is TRBJ2-1; D is possibly TRBD2 (5 bases). Deletions cut 1 base from V and 9 bases from J, with 11 bases between. The CDR3 is 13 residues long. Germline CDR1 is SGHRS and CDR2 is YFSETQ. The DNA for the CDR3 is TGCGCCAGCAGCTTGTGGGAGACGGGTGAGCAGTTCTTC. It translates to CASSLWETGEQFF.

This chain uses TRBV2 with TRBJ2-2; a weak D match, TRBD1 (6 bases). CDR3 length: 14 amino acids. With 4 bases removed from V and 2 bases from J, the gap between germline ends came to 8 bases. Germline values: CDR1 SNHLY, CDR2 FYNNEI. This CDR3 is CASSGTANTGELFF. The CDR3 DNA reads TGTGCCAGCAGTGGGACAGCTAACACCGGGGAGCTGTTTTTT.

V gene TRBV10-2 combines with J gene TRBJ2-1; TRBD2 aligns across 14 bases. The junction had 3 bases not matched to a gene; V was cut back by 1 base and J by 4 bases. There are 17 residues in the CDR3. Germline-derived CDR1 and CDR2 are WSHSY and SAAADI. CDR3: CASSEFGTSGGYNEQFF. The CDR3 bases are TGCGCCAGCAGTGAGTTTGGGACTAGCGGGGGATACAATGAGCAGTTCTTC.

Points on this clone: The same CDR3 is also encoded by other DNA sequences in this sample. V is TRBV6-1 and J is TRBJ2-7; TRBD2 aligns across 12 bases. Germline CDR1 reads MNHNS; CDR2 reads SASEGT. This CDR3 is 14 amino acids long. V was clipped by 6 bases and J by 2 bases; unmatched bases: 2. This CDR3 reads CASRTSGRAYEQYF. CDR3 sequence (DNA): TGTGCCAGCAGGACTAGCGGGAGAGCCTACGAGCAGTACTTC.